This T cell receptor beta chain is from a study of shared clonotypes between healthy human individuals. Only a few counts were recorded for this clone. Its matching antigen is unknown. TCRdb's copy holds only in-frame clones and misses some; the assay was immunoSEQ multiplex PCR. The table lists over a million clones, over 95% of them singletons. Germline V gives CDR1 MGHRA, CDR2 YSYEKL. V was trimmed by 4 bases and J by 6 bases, leaving 16 bases between them. This CDR3 region has 15 residues. Findings and caveats of the study: Rarefaction curves obtained for sorted subsets showed sequencing incomplete despite large depth.

The V gene is TRBV4-1, the J gene TRBJ2-1; D call uncertain. The sequence came from a man aged 25 to 45 in good health. The specimen sequenced was naive CD4+ T cells sorted from blood. Subset meaning: CD45RA+ positively selected. The CDR3 nucleotides are TGCGCCAGCAGCCTCCAAGGAGCAGACTCCAATGAGCAGTTCTTC. This codes for CASSLQGADSNEQFF.